One T cell receptor (beta chain) is described in this entry. What it recognizes is unknown. Germline V gene data show CDR1 as SNHLY and CDR2 as FYNNEI. This CDR3 is built from 16 residues. Germline trimming cut 6 bases from V and 1 base from J; bases unmatched to any gene: 8. The data were taken from a study of cytomegalovirus exposure and HLA in healthy donors. Study-wide results and caveats: Association with HLA alleles at 0.05 false discovery rate was found for 15,000 or so TCR beta sequences in a later analysis. Among CMV-associated TCR beta chains, most appeared HLA-restricted in a later analysis. An observed cluster of highly shared sequence variants was recorded as a likely sequencing artifact. Relative to equally common others, HLA-associated TCR beta chains showed greater clonal expansion in a later analysis.

PCR used 60 Vbeta primers and 13 Jbeta primers. Assay used: immunoSEQ multiplex PCR; TCRdb lists only in-frame clones, some missing. The sample comprises about 180,000 clones, approximately 80% of which are singletons, and around 1.2% rests with the top ten. This clonotype originated in a girl aged 2-10 years in good health and CMV-seropositive. Sequenced input: PBMCs. The chain employs TRBV2 and TRBJ2-3; TRBD1 agrees at 9 bases. The CDR3 reads CASSAHRGRGTDTQYF. In DNA, the CDR3 is TGTGCCAGCAGCGCACACAGGGGGCGCGGCACAGATACGCAGTATTTT.